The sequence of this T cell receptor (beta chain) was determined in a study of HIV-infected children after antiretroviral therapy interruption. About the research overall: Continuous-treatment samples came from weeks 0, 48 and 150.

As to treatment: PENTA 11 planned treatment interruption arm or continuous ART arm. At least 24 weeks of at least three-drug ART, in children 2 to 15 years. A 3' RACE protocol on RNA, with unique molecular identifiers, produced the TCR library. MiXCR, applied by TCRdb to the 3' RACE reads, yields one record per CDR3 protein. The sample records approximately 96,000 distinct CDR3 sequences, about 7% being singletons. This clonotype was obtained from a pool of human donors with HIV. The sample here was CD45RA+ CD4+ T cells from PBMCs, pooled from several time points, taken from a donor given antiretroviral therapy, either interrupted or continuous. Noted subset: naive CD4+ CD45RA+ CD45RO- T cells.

Written as DNA, the CDR3 is TGTGCCAGCAGTTTAGACAGGAGCACCTCCAACTATGGCTACACCTTC. The encoded protein is CASSLDRSTSNYGYTF. The chain recombines TRBV12-3 or TRBV12-4 with TRBJ1-2; D possibly corresponds to TRBD1 (5 bases). The CDR3 has 16 residues. Trimming cost V 1 base and J 2 bases, with 14 bases left between them.